These 11 T cell receptor beta chains came from one sample sequenced in a study of identical twins. TCRdb passed the 5' RACE reads through MiXCR, listing each CDR3 protein once. The sample lists about 660,000 distinct CDR3 sequences, less than 10% occurring once. The sample was also linked to a second study, of yellow fever vaccine responses in identical twins.

Sequenced: PBMCs. The receptors here all came from a woman aged 18 to 35 in good health.

The genes are TRBV20-1 and TRBJ2-7, with unresolved D. Germline values: CDR1 DFQATT, CDR2 SNEGSKA (reference sequence). Trimming shortened V by 6 bases and J by 0 bases, and 12 bases separated the two germline ends. The CDR3 is 13 residues long. CDR3 in DNA: TGCAGTGCAGAGAGGCCTAACTCCTACGAGCAGTACTTC. This codes for CSAERPNSYEQYF.

The rearrangement joins TRBV20-1 to TRBJ2-3, with D possibly matching TRBD2 (5 bases). V was cut by 6 bases and J by 4 bases, with 17 bases left in between. The CDR3 consists of 14 residues. The germline V gene has CDR1 DFQATT and CDR2 SNEGSKA (reference sequence). The CDR3: CSARDLRTADTQYF. The CDR3 DNA sequence: TGCAGTGCCCGAGATCTAAGGACTGCAGATACGCAGTATTTT.

This clonotype was detected only a few times. The chain has TRBV11-2 and TRBJ2-3; possible D gene TRBD2, 6 bases. This CDR3 spans 17 amino acids. CDR1 and CDR2 (germline): SGHAT, FQNNGV. V was shortened by 2 bases and J by 0 bases, with 15 bases between the two germline ends. The CDR3 spells CASSLTGGGTSTDTQYF. CDR3 nucleotides: TGTGCCAGCAGCTTAACGGGTGGGGGGACTAGCACAGATACGCAGTATTTT.

The sample holds many counts of this clonotype. As DNA, the CDR3 is TGTGCCAGCAGTGAGCAGGGGGCCTGGGGCAATCAGCCCCAGCATTTT. Translated, it gives CASSEQGAWGNQPQHF. The V call is TRBV6-1, the J call TRBJ1-5; the match to TRBD1 covers 8 bases. CDR1 and CDR2 (germline): MNHNS, SASEGT. V lost 3 bases to trimming and J lost 2 bases; unmatched junction nucleotides: 6. The CDR3 spans 16 residues.

This clonotype was counted a few times. The J gene is TRBJ2-7, the V gene TRBV25-1, with a tentative D call TRBD2 (7 bases). The germline gives CDR1 MGHDK, CDR2 SYGVNS. V dropped 5 bases and J dropped 6 bases, with 14 bases sitting between them. The CDR3 has 13 residues. CDR3 DNA: TGTGCCAGCAGTAAGGGGGGGGGGCTCGAGCAGTACTTC. This encodes CASSKGGGLEQYF.

The chain recombines TRBV20-1 with TRBJ2-5; possible D gene TRBD2, 6 bases. The ends were cut back, 0 bases at V and 2 bases at J, with 19 bases in the middle. In germline, CDR1 is DFQATT, CDR2 SNEGSKA (reference sequence). The CDR3 has 17 amino acids. CDR3 bases: TGCAGTGCTAGAGATATCGCCCCCGGGGGTGTGCAAGAGACCCAGTACTTC. It specifies CSARDIAPGGVQETQYF.

This chain links TRBV29-1 with TRBJ2-7, with D perhaps assigned TRBD1 or TRBD2 (5 bases each). Trimming stripped 1 base from V and 2 bases from J, with 9 bases between. The CDR3 covers 13 residues. Germline V gene sequence: CDR1 SQVTM, CDR2 ANQGSEA. This chain's CDR3 is CSVEGWGTYEQYF. CDR3 bases: TGCAGCGTTGAAGGCTGGGGGACCTACGAGCAGTACTTC.

The table lists this clonotype with a few counts. The chain combines TRBV28 with TRBJ1-2; a possible D gene is TRBD1 (5 bases). Trimming removed 3 bases at V and 3 bases at J, with 11 bases between. The CDR3 runs to 14 residues. Per germline, CDR1 MDHEN and CDR2 SYDVKM. Written as DNA, the CDR3 is TGTGCCAGCAGTTTCTCCGACAGATACTATGGCTACACCTTC. This translates into CASSFSDRYYGYTF.

This clonotype has a count of ten or more. CDR3 sequence (DNA): TGTGCCAGCAGCCTACAGGGGCGACGAGAGACCCAGTACTTC. This gives the protein CASSLQGRRETQYF. V usage is TRBV3-1 and J usage is TRBJ2-5; 7 bases are a match to TRBD1. The V gene's germline CDR1 is LGHDT and CDR2 YNNKEL (reference sequence). V gave up 4 bases and J gave up 4 bases; unmatched junction bases: 6. The CDR3 is made up of 14 amino acids.

This clonotype was recorded many times. The J gene is TRBJ2-7, the V gene TRBV7-9, with TRBD1 as a possible D gene (6 bases). Per the germline V gene, CDR1 is SEHNR and CDR2 is FQNEAQ (reference sequence). The V and J ends lost 5 bases and 0 bases respectively, with 14 bases between them. This CDR3 has 15 amino acids. CDR3 in amino acids: CASSRPRGNSYEQYF. CDR3 coding DNA: TGTGCCAGCAGCAGACCCAGGGGAAACTCCTACGAGCAGTACTTC.

This clonotype was seen only a few times. The chain combines TRBV28 with TRBJ2-3; D assignment may be TRBD1 or TRBD2 (5 bases each). This CDR3 is built from 14 residues. Trimming took off 3 bases at V and 2 bases at J, with 9 bases between the two ends. Germline values: CDR1 MDHEN, CDR2 SYDVKM. The CDR3 reads CASSFMGVTDTQYF. CDR3 bases: TGTGCCAGCAGTTTCATGGGGGTCACAGATACGCAGTATTTT.